This entry lists 21 T cell receptor beta chains sequenced from one sample in a study of identical twins. Each CDR3 protein gets one entry after TCRdb re-called the 5' RACE reads with MiXCR. The table records some 660,000 distinct CDR3 sequences, roughly 8% of them present only once. These data also formed part of another study, on yellow fever vaccine responses in identical twins.

Source material: PBMCs. These receptors originate from a woman aged 18-29 years in good health.

This clonotype was detected only a few times. V is TRBV6-2 or TRBV6-3 and J is TRBJ2-5; D perhaps matches TRBD2 (6 bases). The CDR3 runs to 16 residues. V was pared by 0 bases and J by 3 bases, with 14 bases between. Germline CDR1 and CDR2: MNHEY and SVGEGT. In DNA, the CDR3 is TGTGCCAGCAGTTACTCCACGGGAGTCGGGGAAGAGACCCAGTACTTC. Translated: CASSYSTGVGEETQYF.

This clonotype was seen at least ten times. In DNA, the CDR3 is TGTGCCAGCAGCCGCGGGACTGAGCATCAGCCCCAGCATTTT. Protein product: CASSRGTEHQPQHF. The rearrangement joins TRBV7-9 to TRBJ1-5; D is possibly TRBD1 (5 bases). With 5 bases removed from V and 5 bases from J, the gap between germline ends came to 13 bases. Germline V gene data show CDR1 as SEHNR and CDR2 as FQNEAQ (reference sequence). The CDR3 loop spans 14 amino acids.

The chain uses TRBV5-1 and TRBJ2-3; D tentatively reads TRBD1 or TRBD2 (5 bases each). V gave up 0 bases and J gave up 2 bases, with 10 bases separating them. Germline CDR1 reads SGHRS; CDR2 reads YFSETQ. The CDR3 loop spans 15 amino acids. The CDR3 sequence: CASSLEGRYTDTQYF. In DNA form, the CDR3 reads TGCGCCAGCAGCTTGGAGGGACGGTACACAGATACGCAGTATTTT.

The chain carries TRBV20-1 and TRBJ2-7; 7 positions match TRBD2. The length of the CDR3 is 15 residues. CDR1 and CDR2 (germline): DFQATT, SNEGSKA (reference sequence). Germline trimming cut 0 bases from V and 3 bases from J; bases unmatched to any gene: 8. CDR3: CSARDFRAGFYEQYF. DNA for the CDR3: TGCAGTGCTAGAGATTTTCGAGCGGGGTTCTACGAGCAGTACTTC.

This clonotype came up a few times. V is TRBV5-1 and J is TRBJ1-1; D possibly corresponds to TRBD1 (6 bases). Trimming shortened V by 4 bases and J by 1 base, and 17 bases separated the two germline ends. The CDR3 has 16 residues. Germline CDR1 reads SGHRS; CDR2 reads YFSETQ. CDR3 amino acids: CASSRSWTAKNTEAFF. The CDR3 coding sequence is TGCGCCAGCAGCCGATCGTGGACAGCTAAGAACACTGAAGCTTTCTTT.

V gene TRBV6-4 combines with J gene TRBJ2-1, with D perhaps being TRBD1 or TRBD2 (5 bases each). The CDR3 is 11 amino acids. The germline gives CDR1 MRHNA, CDR2 SNTAGT. The germline V and J ends were trimmed by 4 bases and 15 bases, with 13 bases remaining between them. The CDR3 reads CASSAGPSLFF. Written as DNA, the CDR3 is TGTGCCAGCAGTGCGGGACCATCCCTGTTCTTC.

This clonotype appeared a few times. This chain joins TRBV7-2 and TRBJ2-5, with 8 positions matching TRBD2. The CDR3 covers 15 residues. CDR1 is SGHTA, CDR2 FQGNSA, per germline. Unmatched junction bases numbered 5, after V lost 1 base and J lost 4 bases. CDR3 in amino acids: CASSLEVAGRETQYF. CDR3 bases: TGTGCCAGCAGCTTAGAAGTAGCGGGACGAGAGACCCAGTACTTC.

The V call is TRBV12-3 or TRBV12-4, the J call TRBJ2-5, with TRBD1 identical over 8 bases. CDR3 length equals 17 residues. Trimming removed 6 bases from V and 5 bases from J; junction bases left unmatched: 17. The CDR3 region has the DNA TGTGCCAGCAGGACCCAGGGGGCCGGGGGAGAGGGGGAGACCCAGTACTTC. This gives the protein CASRTQGAGGEGETQYF.

This clonotype was counted a few times. The rearrangement links TRBV11-1 to TRBJ2-1; the match to TRBD2 covers 16 bases. The V gene end was trimmed by 5 bases and the J gene end by 6 bases; junction bases not matched to a gene: 10. The CDR3 runs to 18 residues. From germline, CDR1 is SGHAT and CDR2 FQDESV (reference sequence). As DNA, the CDR3 is TGTGCCAGCAGCACGTGGGGACTAGCGGGGGGGCGCTCCAATGAGCAGTTCTTC. Amino acids: CASSTWGLAGGRSNEQFF.

This chain links TRBV2 with TRBJ2-7, with TRBD1 identical over 8 bases. Germline values: CDR1 SNHLY, CDR2 FYNNEI. The CDR3 sequence is 14 residues long. After removal of 7 bases from V and 4 bases from J, the junction contained 9 bases not matched to a gene. Here the CDR3 reads CASKETGVGYEQYF. The CDR3 bases are TGTGCCAGCAAAGAGACAGGGGTGGGGTACGAGCAGTACTTC.

The V and J genes are TRBV20-1 and TRBJ1-3; the match to TRBD1 covers 9 bases. CDR1 and CDR2 (germline): DFQATT, SNEGSKA (reference sequence). The CDR3 extends over 14 amino acids. Losses at the gene ends were 6 bases for V and 5 bases for J; bases not matched to a gene: 8. The CDR3, as DNA: TGCAGTGCCGGGGACAGGGAGGGGAGAAACACCATATATTTT. This sequence encodes CSAGDREGRNTIYF.

This clonotype has a handful of counts. CDR3 region: CASSPAFGNEQFF. In nucleotides, the CDR3 is TGTGCCAGCAGCCCTGCTTTCGGAAATGAGCAGTTCTTC. The rearrangement uses TRBV3-1 and TRBJ2-1; D is ambiguous. The germline CDR1 and CDR2 sequences are LGHDT and YNNKEL (reference sequence). Trimming left V 4 bases short and J 7 bases short, with 11 bases between. This CDR3 has 13 amino acids.

About this clonotype itself: This may arise from a read error, as a much more abundant clone is one base away. V and J are TRBV7-8 and TRBJ1-6, with 7 bases fitting TRBD1. This CDR3 contains 15 residues. The germline gives CDR1 SGHVS, CDR2 FQNEAQ. CDR3 region: CAGSLEGGANSPLHF. In nucleotides, the CDR3 is TGTGCCGGCAGCTTAGAAGGGGGCGCGAATTCACCCCTCCACTTT.

This clonotype was seen repeatedly, ten times or more. The chain is built from TRBV7-2 and TRBJ2-7, with D perhaps TRBD1 or TRBD2 (6 bases each). In germline, CDR1 is SGHTA, CDR2 FQGNSA. The V end was cut by 1 base, the J end by 0 bases, with 13 bases between. The CDR3 is 16 residues long. CDR3 sequence reads: CASSLEGGRSSYEQYF. CDR3 sequence (DNA): TGTGCCAGCAGCTTAGAGGGGGGCAGGAGCTCCTACGAGCAGTACTTC.

V is TRBV29-1 and J is TRBJ2-2, with D uncertain. The ends were cut back, 5 bases at V and 6 bases at J, with 7 bases in the middle. In germline, CDR1 is SQVTM, CDR2 ANQGSEA. The CDR3 is 11 amino acids. CDR3 region: CSVLESGELFF. In nucleotides, the CDR3 is TGCAGCGTTCTGGAGTCCGGGGAGCTGTTTTTT.

This clonotype was counted at least ten times. The rearrangement uses TRBV9 and TRBJ2-1; D gene unclear. Germline lookup yields CDR1 SGDLS and CDR2 YYNGEE. Trimming took off 0 bases at V and 4 bases at J, with 11 bases between the two ends. The CDR3 is 15 amino acids. CDR3 in DNA: TGTGCCAGCAGCGTAGGAAAGTCAGGATACAATGAGCAGTTCTTC. Protein: CASSVGKSGYNEQFF.

This rearrangement joins TRBV15 to TRBJ2-2; D not certain. The CDR3 has 13 amino acids. Germline V gene data show CDR1 as LNHNV and CDR2 as YYDKDF (reference sequence). The germline V and J ends were trimmed by 1 base and 6 bases, with 6 bases remaining between them. For the CDR3, the DNA is TGTGCCACCAGCAGAGGAGTTTCCGGGGAGCTGTTTTTT. Protein product: CATSRGVSGELFF.

CDR3: CASSLFPPTSSFTNEQFF. The CDR3 DNA reads as TGTGCCAGCAGCTTATTCCCCCCGACTAGCTCCTTTACCAATGAGCAGTTCTTC. V usage is TRBV11-1 and J usage is TRBJ2-1; 7 nucleotides line up with TRBD2. There are 18 residues in the CDR3. Looked up from germline, CDR1 is SGHAT and CDR2 is FQDESV (reference sequence). The junction had 16 bases not matched to a gene; V was cut back by 2 bases and J by 6 bases.

In its sample, this clonotype was seen a few times. This rearrangement joins TRBV18 to TRBJ2-1; D remains ambiguous. Germline loops: CDR1 KGHSH, CDR2 LQKENI. V was shortened by 2 bases and J by 1 base, with 6 bases between the two germline ends. The CDR3 runs 14 residues. The CDR3 DNA sequence: TGTGCCAGCTCACCAAGTTTATCCTACAATGAGCAGTTCTTC. Its protein product is CASSPSLSYNEQFF.

In this sample, this clonotype turned up a few times. The V call is TRBV14, the J call TRBJ2-7, with D perhaps matching TRBD2 (5 bases). The CDR3 spans 18 residues. The V and J ends lost 0 bases and 6 bases respectively, with 24 bases between them. Germline V gene lookup returns CDR1 SGHDN and CDR2 FVKESK. The CDR3 protein is CASSQEIPGPFRTVEQYF. CDR3 nucleotide sequence: TGTGCCAGCAGCCAAGAAATCCCAGGACCGTTCCGGACTGTCGAGCAGTACTTC. The full variable domain, with the rest looked up from reference TRBV14 and TRBJ2-7, is EAGVTQFPSHSVIEKGQTVTLRCDPISGHDNLYWYRRVMGKEIKFLLHFVKESKQDESGMPNNRFLAERTGGTYSTLKVQPAELEDSGVYFCASSQEIPGPFRTVEQYFGPGTRLTVT.

V is TRBV28 and J is TRBJ1-3, with D perhaps TRBD1 (6 bases). Germline CDR1 and CDR2: MDHEN and SYDVKM. Trimming took 3 bases from V and 1 from J, leaving 13 bases between them. This CDR3 is 16 amino acids long. DNA for the CDR3: TGTGCCAGCAGTTTGGACAGCCGTTTTTCTGGAAACACCATATATTTT. It yields the protein CASSLDSRFSGNTIYF.